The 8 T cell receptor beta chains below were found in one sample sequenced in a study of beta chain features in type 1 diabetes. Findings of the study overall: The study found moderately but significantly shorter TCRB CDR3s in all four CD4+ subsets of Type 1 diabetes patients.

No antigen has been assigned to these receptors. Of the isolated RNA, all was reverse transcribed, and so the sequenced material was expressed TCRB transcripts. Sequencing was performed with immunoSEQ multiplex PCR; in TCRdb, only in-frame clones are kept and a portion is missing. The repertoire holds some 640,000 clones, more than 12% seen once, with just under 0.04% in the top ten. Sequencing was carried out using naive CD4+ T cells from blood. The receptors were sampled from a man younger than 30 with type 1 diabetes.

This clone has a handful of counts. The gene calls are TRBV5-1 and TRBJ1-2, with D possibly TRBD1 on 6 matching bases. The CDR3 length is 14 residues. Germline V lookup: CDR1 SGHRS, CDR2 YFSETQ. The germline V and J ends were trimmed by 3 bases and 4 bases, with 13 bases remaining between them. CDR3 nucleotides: TGCGCCAGCAGCTCCACAGGGATAGCCTATGGCTACACCTTC. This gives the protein CASSSTGIAYGYTF.

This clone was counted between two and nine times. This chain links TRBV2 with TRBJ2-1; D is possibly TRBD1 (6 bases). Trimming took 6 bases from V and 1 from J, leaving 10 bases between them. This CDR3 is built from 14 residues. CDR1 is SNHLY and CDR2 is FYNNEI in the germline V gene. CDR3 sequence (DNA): TGTGCCAGCAGGGTGGACAGATCCTACAATGAGCAGTTCTTC. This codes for CASRVDRSYNEQFF.

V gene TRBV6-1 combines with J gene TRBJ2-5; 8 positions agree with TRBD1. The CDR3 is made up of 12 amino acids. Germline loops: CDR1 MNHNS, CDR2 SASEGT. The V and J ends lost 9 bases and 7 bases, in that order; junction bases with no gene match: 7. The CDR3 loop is CASAGGAGTQYF. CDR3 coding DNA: TGTGCCAGTGCAGGGGGCGCGGGGACCCAGTACTTC.

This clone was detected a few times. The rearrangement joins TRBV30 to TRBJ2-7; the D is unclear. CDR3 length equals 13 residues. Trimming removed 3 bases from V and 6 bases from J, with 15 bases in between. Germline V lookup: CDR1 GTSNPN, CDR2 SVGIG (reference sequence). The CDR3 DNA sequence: TGTGCCTGGAGGATCGAGTTTTTGGGCGAGCAGTACTTC. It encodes CAWRIEFLGEQYF. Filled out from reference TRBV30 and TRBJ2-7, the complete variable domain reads SQTIHQWPATLVQPVGSPLSLECTVEGTSNPNLYWYRQAAGRGLQLLFYSVGIGQISSEVPQNLSASRPQDRQFILSSKKLLLSDSGFYLCAWRIEFLGEQYFGPGTRLTVT.

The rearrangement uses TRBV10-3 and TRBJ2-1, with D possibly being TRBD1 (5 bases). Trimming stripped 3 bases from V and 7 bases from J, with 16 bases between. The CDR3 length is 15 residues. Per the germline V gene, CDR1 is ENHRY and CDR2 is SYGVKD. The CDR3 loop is CAISDWTKGWNEQFF. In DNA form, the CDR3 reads TGTGCCATCAGTGATTGGACGAAGGGGTGGAATGAGCAGTTCTTC.

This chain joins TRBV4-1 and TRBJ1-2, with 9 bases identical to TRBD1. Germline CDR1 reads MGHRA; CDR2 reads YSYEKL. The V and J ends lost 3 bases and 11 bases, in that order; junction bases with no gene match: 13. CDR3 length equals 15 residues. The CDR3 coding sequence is TGCGCCAGCAGCCATGCGGACCGGGACAGGGAGAGATACACCTTC. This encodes CASSHADRDRERYTF.

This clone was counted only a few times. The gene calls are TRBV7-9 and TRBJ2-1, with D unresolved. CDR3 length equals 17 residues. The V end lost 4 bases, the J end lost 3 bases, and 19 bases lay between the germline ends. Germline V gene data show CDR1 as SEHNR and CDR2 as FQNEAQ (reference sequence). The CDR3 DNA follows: TGTGCCAGCAGCTCCTTTACATTTTCACGAATCTACAATGAGCAGTTCTTC. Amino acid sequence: CASSSFTFSRIYNEQFF.

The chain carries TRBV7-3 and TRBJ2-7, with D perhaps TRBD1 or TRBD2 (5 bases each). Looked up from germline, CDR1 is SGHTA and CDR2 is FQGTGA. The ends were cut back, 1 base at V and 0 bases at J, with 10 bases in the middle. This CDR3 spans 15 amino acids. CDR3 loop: CASSLRAGSSYEQYF. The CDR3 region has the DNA TGTGCCAGCAGCTTAAGAGCAGGGAGCTCCTACGAGCAGTACTTC.